The 4 T cell receptor beta chains below were found in one sample sequenced in a study of cytomegalovirus exposure and HLA in healthy donors. It was with 60 Vbeta and 13 Jbeta primers that the PCR ran. Clones were read by immunoSEQ multiplex PCR, and TCRdb kept only the in-frame ones, dropping some. This sample has around 120,000 clones, with around three quarters found just once. Sequenced sample: PBMCs. These receptors originate from a male donor in good health and CMV-seronegative.

This rearrangement joins TRBV5-6 to TRBJ2-1, with 9 bases matching TRBD1. The length of the CDR3 is 18 residues. CDR1 is SGHDT, CDR2 YYEEEE, per germline. Trimming cost V 1 base and J 8 bases; bases outside gene matches: 16. The CDR3 here is CASSLYIGTGIALDEQFF. As DNA, the CDR3 is TGTGCCAGCAGCTTGTACATAGGGACAGGGATCGCCCTCGATGAGCAGTTCTTC.

The genes are TRBV6-4 and TRBJ2-1; 7 bases agree with TRBD2. Germline V CDR1 and CDR2: MRHNA, SNTAGT. The CDR3 runs 13 residues. Losses at the gene ends were 5 bases for V and 7 bases for J; bases not matched to a gene: 5. This CDR3 reads CASSIWGGNEQFF. The CDR3 bases are TGTGCCAGCAGTATCTGGGGGGGGAATGAGCAGTTCTTC.

In its sample, this clone was seen once. This chain connects TRBV6-6 to TRBJ2-7, with 11 bases identical to TRBD1. With V trimmed by 7 bases and J by 2 bases, 10 bases remained unmatched. The V gene's germline CDR1 is MNHNY and CDR2 SVGAGI (reference sequence). The CDR3 has 16 amino acids. The chain's CDR3 is CASTGLGTGGTYEQYF. CDR3 coding DNA: TGTGCCAGCACCGGCCTAGGGACAGGGGGAACCTACGAGCAGTACTTC.

The table lists this clone with a few counts. V gene TRBV30 combines with J gene TRBJ2-7, with TRBD2 matching over 7 bases. J lost 0 bases, V lost 8 bases, and 4 bases had no gene match. The germline V gene has CDR1 GTSNPN and CDR2 SVGIG (reference sequence). The CDR3 spans 12 residues. Here the CDR3 reads CAGGGNSYEQYF. CDR3 DNA: TGTGCCGGGGGGGGGAACTCCTACGAGCAGTACTTC.